These T cell receptor beta chains were read from a single sample in a study of response to subunit inactivated influenza vaccine. MiXCR, run by TCRdb on the RT-PCR reads, gives a single entry per CDR3 protein. This repertoire shows around 650,000 distinct CDR3 sequences, 15% to 17% found once; its top ten account for more than 9%. The material sequenced was PBMCs from blood, taken 11 to 12 days after vaccination. Receptor source: a man between 45 and 60 years old who received an inactivated influenza vaccine. Each CDR3 is given with its conserved first and last residue. D genes are given only for firm matches. Clone sizes are given selectively: once, few, many, or a class where the clone is expanded.

>TRBJ1-2|TRBV5-1|few|.
TGCGCCAGCAGCATAACGACGGACGTCTATGGCTACACCTTC
CASSITTDVYGYTF
>TRBJ2-7|TRBV2|.|.
TGTGCCAGCAGTGAACTGAAACTTAACTCCTACGAGCAGTACTTC
CASSELKLNSYEQYF
>TRBJ1-2|TRBV7-9|few|TRBD1
TGTGCCAGCAGCTTATCCGAGGGGGCCAACTATGGCTACACCTTC
CASSLSEGANYGYTF
>TRBJ2-7|TRBV15|.|.
TGTGCCACCAGCAGCCGACAAGGGGTCCCCGGCTACGAGCAGTACTTC
CATSSRQGVPGYEQYF
>TRBJ2-7|TRBV29-1|.|TRBD1
TGCAGCGTTGAAAGTCGGCAGGGGGCTTCCTACGAGCAGTACTTC
CSVESRQGASYEQYF
>TRBJ2-7|TRBV11-2|.|.
TGTGCCAGCAGCTTAGACAGGGCTGGCTACGAGCAGTACTTC
CASSLDRAGYEQYF
>TRBJ1-2|TRBV7-9|few|.
TGTGCCAGCGGCGGGGCCCTTGGGTACTATGGCTACACCTTC
CASGGALGYYGYTF
>TRBJ2-7|TRBV10-3|.|.
TGTGCCATCAGTGAGTCCATCTGGGGCGAGCAGTACTTC
CAISESIWGEQYF
>TRBJ2-4|TRBV20-1|few|TRBD1
TGCAGTGCTATCACAGGGGGTGCCAAAAACATTCAGTACTTC
CSAITGGAKNIQYF
>TRBJ1-1|TRBV5-1|few|.
TGCGCCAGCAGCTTGGGGGGGGCCCACATGAACACTGAAGCTTTCTTT
CASSLGGAHMNTEAFF
>TRBJ1-1|TRBV6-1|few|.
TGTGCCAGCAGTGAAGCAGGGGTCGCTGAAGCTTTCTTT
CASSEAGVAEAFF
>TRBJ2-7|TRBV28|.|.
TGTGCCAGCAGTCTACGGACACTCCTCTACGAGCAGTACTTC
CASSLRTLLYEQYF
>TRBJ2-5|TRBV4-3|few|.
TGCGCCAGCAGCCAAGGCCGTCTTAGAGTCACGGAGACCCAGTACTTC
CASSQGRLRVTETQYF
>TRBJ2-7|TRBV3-1|few|TRBD2
TGTGCCAGCAGCGGCACTAGCGGTCAATCCTACGAGCAGTACTTC
CASSGTSGQSYEQYF
>TRBJ1-1|TRBV6-1|many|TRBD1
TGTGCCAGCAGGGGACAGGGCTGGAACACTGAAGCTTTCTTT
CASRGQGWNTEAFF
>TRBJ2-1|TRBV2|.|.
TGTGCCAGCAGTCAAATGACAAGTTTCTACAATGAGCAGTTCTTC
CASSQMTSFYNEQFF
>TRBJ1-2|TRBV5-6|.|TRBD1
TGTGCCAGCAAACCGCCGGGGACAGCCAAGGGGATGTATGGCTACACCTTC
CASKPPGTAKGMYGYTF
>TRBJ2-2|TRBV10-3|.|.
TGTGCCATCAGTGAGTCTAATGGGAACACCGGGGAGCTGTTTTTT
CAISESNGNTGELFF